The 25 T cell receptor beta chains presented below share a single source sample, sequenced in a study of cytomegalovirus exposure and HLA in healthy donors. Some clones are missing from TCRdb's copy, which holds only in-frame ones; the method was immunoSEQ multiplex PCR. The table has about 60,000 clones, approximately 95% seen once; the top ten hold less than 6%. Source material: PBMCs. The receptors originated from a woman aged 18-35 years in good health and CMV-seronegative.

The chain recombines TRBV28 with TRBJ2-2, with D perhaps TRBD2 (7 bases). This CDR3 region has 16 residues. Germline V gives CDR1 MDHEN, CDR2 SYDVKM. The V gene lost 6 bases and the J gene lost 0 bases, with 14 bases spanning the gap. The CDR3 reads CASREGGGANTGELFF. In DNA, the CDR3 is TGTGCCAGCAGGGAGGGAGGGGGTGCGAACACCGGGGAGCTGTTTTTT.

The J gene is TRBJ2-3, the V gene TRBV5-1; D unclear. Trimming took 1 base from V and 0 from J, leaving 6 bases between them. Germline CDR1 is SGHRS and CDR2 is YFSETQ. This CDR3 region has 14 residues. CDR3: CASSLYSSTDTQYF. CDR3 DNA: TGCGCCAGCAGCTTGTACTCTAGCACAGATACGCAGTATTTT. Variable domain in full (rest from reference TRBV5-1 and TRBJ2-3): KAGVTQTPRYLIKTRGQQVTLSCSPISGHRSVSWYQQTPGQGLQFLFEYFSETQRNKGNFPGRFSGRQFSNSRSEMNVSTLELGDSALYLCASSLYSSTDTQYFGPGTRLTVL.

In nucleotides, the CDR3 is TGCGCCAGCAGCTTGGCCGGACAGATGAACACTGAAGCTTTCTTT. Translating it yields CASSLAGQMNTEAFF. The chain employs TRBV5-1 and TRBJ1-1, with D possibly matching TRBD1 (6 bases). Trimming stripped 0 bases from V and 0 bases from J, with 9 bases between. CDR1 is SGHRS and CDR2 is YFSETQ in the germline V gene. The CDR3 has 15 residues.

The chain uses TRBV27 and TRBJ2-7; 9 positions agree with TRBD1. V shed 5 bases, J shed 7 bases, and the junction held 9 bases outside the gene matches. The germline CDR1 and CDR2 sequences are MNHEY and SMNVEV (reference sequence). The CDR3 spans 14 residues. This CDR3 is CASSTSGQGGEQYF. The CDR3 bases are TGTGCCAGCAGTACATCGGGACAGGGCGGAGAGCAGTACTTC.

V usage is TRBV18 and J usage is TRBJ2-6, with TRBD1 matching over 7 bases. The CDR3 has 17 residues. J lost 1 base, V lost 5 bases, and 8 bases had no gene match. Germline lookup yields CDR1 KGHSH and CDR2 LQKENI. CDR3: CASSTGVPTSGANVLTF. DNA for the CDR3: TGTGCCAGCTCAACAGGGGTTCCGACTTCTGGGGCCAACGTCCTGACTTTC.

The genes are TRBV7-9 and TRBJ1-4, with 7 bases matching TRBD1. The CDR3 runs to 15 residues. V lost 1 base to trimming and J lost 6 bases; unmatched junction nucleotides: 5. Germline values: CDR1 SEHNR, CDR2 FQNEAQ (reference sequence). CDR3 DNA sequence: TGTGCCAGCAGCTTAGGGCAGGGGGTTGATGAAAAACTGTTTTTT. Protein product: CASSLGQGVDEKLFF.

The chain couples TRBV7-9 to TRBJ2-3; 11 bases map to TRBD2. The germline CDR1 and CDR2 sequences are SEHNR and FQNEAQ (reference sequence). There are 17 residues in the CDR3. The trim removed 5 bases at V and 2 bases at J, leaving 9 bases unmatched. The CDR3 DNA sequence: TGTGCCAGCAGCCCACGGGCTAGCGGGGGGTCCACAGATACGCAGTATTTT. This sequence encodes CASSPRASGGSTDTQYF.

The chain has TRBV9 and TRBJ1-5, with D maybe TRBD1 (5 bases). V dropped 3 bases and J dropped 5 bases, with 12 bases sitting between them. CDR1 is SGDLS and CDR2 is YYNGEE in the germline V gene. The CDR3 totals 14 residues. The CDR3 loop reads CASSAGGSDQPQHF. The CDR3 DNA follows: TGTGCCAGCAGCGCCGGGGGGAGTGATCAGCCCCAGCATTTT. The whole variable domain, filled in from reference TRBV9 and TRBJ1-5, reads DSGVTQTPKHLITATGQRVTLRCSPRSGDLSVYWYQQSLDQGLQFLIQYYNGEERAKGNILERFSAQQFPDLHSELNLSSLELGDSALYFCASSAGGSDQPQHFGDGTRLSIL.

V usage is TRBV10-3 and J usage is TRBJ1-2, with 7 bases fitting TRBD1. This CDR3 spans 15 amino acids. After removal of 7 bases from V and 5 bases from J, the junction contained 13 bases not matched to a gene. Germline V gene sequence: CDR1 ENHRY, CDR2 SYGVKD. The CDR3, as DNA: TGTGCCATCAAATCTCCGACCGGGACAGATTATGGCTACACCTTC. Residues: CAIKSPTGTDYGYTF.

The CDR3: CAIMGGPGDTQYF. CDR3 DNA sequence: TGTGCCATCATGGGGGGGCCGGGAGATACGCAGTATTTT. The rearrangement joins TRBV10-3 to TRBJ2-3; D may be TRBD2 (7 bases). V was trimmed by 7 bases and J by 5 bases, leaving 13 bases between them. The CDR3 extends over 13 amino acids. Germline V gene data show CDR1 as ENHRY and CDR2 as SYGVKD.

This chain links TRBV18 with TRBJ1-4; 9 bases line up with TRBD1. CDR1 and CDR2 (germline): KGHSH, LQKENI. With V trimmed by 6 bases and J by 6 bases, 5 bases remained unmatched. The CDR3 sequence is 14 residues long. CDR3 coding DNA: TGTGCCAGCTCCCTGGACAGGGGCGATGAAAAACTGTTTTTT. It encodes CASSLDRGDEKLFF. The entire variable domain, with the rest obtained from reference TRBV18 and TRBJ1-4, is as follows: NAGVMQNPRHLVRRRGQEARLRCSPMKGHSHVYWYRQLPEEGLKFMVYLQKENIIDESGMPKERFSAEFPKEGPSILRIQQVVRGDSAAYFCASSLDRGDEKLFFGSGTQLSVL.

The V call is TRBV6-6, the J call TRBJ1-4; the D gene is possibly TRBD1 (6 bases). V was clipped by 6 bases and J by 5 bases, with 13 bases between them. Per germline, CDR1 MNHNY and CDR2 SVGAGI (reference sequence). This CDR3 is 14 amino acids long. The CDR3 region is CASRPTGSNEKLFF. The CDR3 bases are TGTGCCAGCAGGCCGACAGGCTCAAATGAAAAACTGTTTTTT.

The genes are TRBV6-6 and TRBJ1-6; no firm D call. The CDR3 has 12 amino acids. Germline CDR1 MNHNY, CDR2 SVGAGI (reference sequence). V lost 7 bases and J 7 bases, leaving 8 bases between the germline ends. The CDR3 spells CASKIENSPLHF. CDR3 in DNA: TGTGCCAGCAAGATAGAGAATTCACCCCTCCACTTT.

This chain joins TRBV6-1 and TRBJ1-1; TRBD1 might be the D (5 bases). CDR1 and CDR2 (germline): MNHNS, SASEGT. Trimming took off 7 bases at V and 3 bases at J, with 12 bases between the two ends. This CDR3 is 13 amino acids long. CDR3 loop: CASTSGEHTEAFF. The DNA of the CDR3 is TGTGCCAGCACGTCGGGGGAGCACACTGAAGCTTTCTTT.

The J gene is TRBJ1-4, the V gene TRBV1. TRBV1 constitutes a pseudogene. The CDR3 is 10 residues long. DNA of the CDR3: TGCACCAGCAGCCCGGTGAAACTGTTTTTT. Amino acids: CTSSPVKLFF.

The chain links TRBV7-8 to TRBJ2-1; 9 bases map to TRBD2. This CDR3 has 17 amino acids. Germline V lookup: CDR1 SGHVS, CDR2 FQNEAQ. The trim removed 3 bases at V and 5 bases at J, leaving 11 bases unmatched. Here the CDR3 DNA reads TGTGCCAGCAGCTTTTTAGTTAGCGGGAGAAAACACAATGAGCAGTTCTTC. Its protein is CASSFLVSGRKHNEQFF.

CDR3 sequence reads: CASSELQGPHLEQYF. CDR3 DNA sequence: TGCGCCAGCAGCGAGCTACAGGGGCCCCACTTGGAGCAGTACTTC. The chain links TRBV5-1 to TRBJ2-5, with TRBD1 matching 7 bases. Looked up from germline, CDR1 is SGHRS and CDR2 is YFSETQ. The CDR3 totals 15 residues. The J segment lost 11 bases and the V segment lost 4 bases, leaving 17 bases of the junction unmatched.

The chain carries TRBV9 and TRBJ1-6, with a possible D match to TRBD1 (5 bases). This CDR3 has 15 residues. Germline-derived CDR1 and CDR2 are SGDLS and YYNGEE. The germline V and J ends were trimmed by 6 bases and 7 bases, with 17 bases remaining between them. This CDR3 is CASKDSSRSNSPLHF. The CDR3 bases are TGTGCCAGCAAAGACAGCTCCCGTTCGAATTCACCCCTCCACTTT.

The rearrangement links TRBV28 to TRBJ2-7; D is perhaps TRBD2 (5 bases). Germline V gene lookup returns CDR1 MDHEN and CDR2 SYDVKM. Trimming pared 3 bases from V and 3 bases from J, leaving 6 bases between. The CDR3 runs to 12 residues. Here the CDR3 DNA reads TGTGCCAGCAGTTTCGGGGACTACGAGCAGTACGTC. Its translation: CASSFGDYEQYV.

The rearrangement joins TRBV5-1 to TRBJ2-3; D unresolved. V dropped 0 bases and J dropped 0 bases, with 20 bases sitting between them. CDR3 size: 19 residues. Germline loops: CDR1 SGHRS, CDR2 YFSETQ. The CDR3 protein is CASSLGLRLSSASTDTQYF. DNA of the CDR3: TGCGCCAGCAGCTTGGGACTTCGTCTTTCATCCGCGAGCACAGATACGCAGTATTTT.

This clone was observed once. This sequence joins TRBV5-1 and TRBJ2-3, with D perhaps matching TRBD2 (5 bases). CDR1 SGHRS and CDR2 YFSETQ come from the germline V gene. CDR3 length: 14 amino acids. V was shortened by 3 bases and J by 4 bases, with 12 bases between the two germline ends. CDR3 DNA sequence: TGCGCCAGCAGCTGGACTCCGACCGCAGATACGCAGTATTTT. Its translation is CASSWTPTADTQYF.

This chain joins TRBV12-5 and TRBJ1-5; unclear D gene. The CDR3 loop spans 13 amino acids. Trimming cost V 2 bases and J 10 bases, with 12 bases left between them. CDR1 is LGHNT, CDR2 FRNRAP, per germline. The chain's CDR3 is CASGLSLAGPQHF. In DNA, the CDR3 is TGTGCTAGTGGTTTGTCCTTAGCGGGACCCCAGCATTTT.

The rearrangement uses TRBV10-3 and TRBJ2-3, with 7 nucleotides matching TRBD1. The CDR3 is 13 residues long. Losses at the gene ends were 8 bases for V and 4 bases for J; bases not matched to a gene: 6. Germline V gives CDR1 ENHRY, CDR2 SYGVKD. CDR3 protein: CAIGTANSDTQYF. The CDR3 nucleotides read TGTGCCATCGGGACAGCTAATTCAGATACGCAGTATTTT.

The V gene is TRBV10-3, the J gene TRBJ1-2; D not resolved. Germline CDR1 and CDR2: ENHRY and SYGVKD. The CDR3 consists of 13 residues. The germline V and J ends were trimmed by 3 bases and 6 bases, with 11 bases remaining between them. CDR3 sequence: CAISDARSNGYTF. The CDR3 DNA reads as TGTGCCATCAGTGATGCCAGATCGAATGGCTACACCTTC.

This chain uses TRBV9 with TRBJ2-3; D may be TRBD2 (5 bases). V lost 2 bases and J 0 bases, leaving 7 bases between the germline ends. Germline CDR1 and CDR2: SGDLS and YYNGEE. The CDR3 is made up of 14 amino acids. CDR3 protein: CASSVGLSTDTQYF. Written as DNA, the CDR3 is TGTGCCAGCAGCGTCGGACTGAGCACAGATACGCAGTATTTT.